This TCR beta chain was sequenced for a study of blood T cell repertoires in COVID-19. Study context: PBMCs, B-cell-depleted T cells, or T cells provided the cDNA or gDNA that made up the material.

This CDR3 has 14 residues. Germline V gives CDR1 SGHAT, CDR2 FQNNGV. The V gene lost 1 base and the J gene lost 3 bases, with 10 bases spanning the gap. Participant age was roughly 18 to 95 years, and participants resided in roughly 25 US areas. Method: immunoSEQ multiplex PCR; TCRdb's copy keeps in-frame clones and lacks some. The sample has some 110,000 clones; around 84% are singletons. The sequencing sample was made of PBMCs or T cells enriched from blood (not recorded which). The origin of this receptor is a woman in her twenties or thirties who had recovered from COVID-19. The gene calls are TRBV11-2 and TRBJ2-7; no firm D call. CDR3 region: CASSLGARLYEQYF. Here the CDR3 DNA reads TGTGCCAGCAGCTTAGGGGCCAGGCTCTACGAGCAGTACTTC.